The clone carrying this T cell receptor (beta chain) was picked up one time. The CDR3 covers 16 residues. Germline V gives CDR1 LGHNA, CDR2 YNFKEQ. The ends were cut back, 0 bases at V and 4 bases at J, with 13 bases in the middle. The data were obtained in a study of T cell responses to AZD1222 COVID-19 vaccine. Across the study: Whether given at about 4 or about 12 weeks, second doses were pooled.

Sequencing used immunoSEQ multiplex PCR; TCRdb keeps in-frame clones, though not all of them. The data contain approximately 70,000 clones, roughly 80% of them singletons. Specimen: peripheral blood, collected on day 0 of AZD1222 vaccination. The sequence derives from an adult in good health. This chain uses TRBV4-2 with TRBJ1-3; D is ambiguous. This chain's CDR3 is CASSQESVVRGNTIYF. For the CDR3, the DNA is TGTGCCAGCAGCCAAGAGTCCGTGGTCCGGGGAAACACCATATATTTT.